A selection of T cell receptor beta chains follows, all from one sample in a study of shared clonotypes between healthy human individuals. Only in-frame clones appear in the TCRdb table, and some are missing; sequencing was by immunoSEQ multiplex PCR. The sample has roughly 500,000 clones, 79% seen once. The sample taken for sequencing was PBMCs. Receptors originate from a woman aged 40-49 years in good health. Some clones in this sample may be carry-over from other donors' samples. The CDR3 runs from the conserved cysteine through the conserved F or W. Fields, in order: J gene, V gene, D gene, clone size, CDR3 DNA, CDR3 protein. D genes are given only for firm matches. Size is omitted from some rows. Given values are once, few, many or a class for expanded clones.

J gene: TRBJ2-2
V gene: TRBV6-5
D gene: .
clone size: .
CDR3 DNA: TGTGCCAGCAGGGAAAGGACGGGACCCACCGGGGAGCTGTTTTTT
CDR3 protein: CASRERTGPTGELFF

J gene: TRBJ1-2
V gene: TRBV4-1
D gene: .
clone size: .
CDR3 DNA: TGCGCCAGCAGCAAAACCGGTCCACAGGGCGACTATGGCTACACCTTC
CDR3 protein: CASSKTGPQGDYGYTF

J gene: TRBJ1-2
V gene: TRBV2
D gene: TRBD1
clone size: .
CDR3 DNA: TGTGCCAGCAGTAATACAGGGGGCGACTATGGCTACACCTTC
CDR3 protein: CASSNTGGDYGYTF

J gene: TRBJ2-3
V gene: TRBV7-9
D gene: .
clone size: .
CDR3 DNA: TGTGCCGGGGCAGCTAGCGCTAGCACAGATACGCAGTATTTT
CDR3 protein: CAGAASASTDTQYF

J gene: TRBJ2-7
V gene: TRBV28
D gene: TRBD2
clone size: .
CDR3 DNA: TGTGCCAGCAGTTCCGGACTAGCGCCTAAGCAGTACTTC
CDR3 protein: CASSSGLAPKQYF

J gene: TRBJ1-1
V gene: TRBV14
D gene: .
clone size: few
CDR3 DNA: TGTGCCAGCAGCCGGAGTGGTGGTACTGAAGCTTTCTTT
CDR3 protein: CASSRSGGTEAFF

J gene: TRBJ2-3
V gene: TRBV5-1
D gene: .
clone size: .
CDR3 DNA: TGCGCCAGCAGCTTACCCGGGGTAGCGGGCACAGATACGCAGTATTTT
CDR3 protein: CASSLPGVAGTDTQYF

J gene: TRBJ1-2
V gene: TRBV7-8
D gene: .
clone size: .
CDR3 DNA: TGTGCCAGCAGCAAACGACGGACGGAGAACGAATATGGCTACACCTTC
CDR3 protein: CASSKRRTENEYGYTF

J gene: TRBJ1-2
V gene: TRBV5-4
D gene: TRBD1
clone size: .
CDR3 DNA: TGTGCCAGCAGCTCAGGGACAGCCCGAGTGACTGCCTACACCTTC
CDR3 protein: CASSSGTARVTAYTF

J gene: TRBJ2-2
V gene: TRBV12-5
D gene: TRBD2
clone size: .
CDR3 DNA: TGTGCTAGTGGTTTGGAACTAGCGGGAGCAATCACCGAGGAGCTGTTTTTT
CDR3 protein: CASGLELAGAITEELFF

J gene: TRBJ2-5
V gene: TRBV5-1
D gene: .
clone size: .
CDR3 DNA: TGCGCCAGCAGCGGGGGGACAGTGGGCGTAGAGACCCAGTACTTC
CDR3 protein: CASSGGTVGVETQYF

J gene: TRBJ2-7
V gene: TRBV30
D gene: TRBD1
clone size: once
CDR3 DNA: TGTGCCTGCGCCCAGACAGGGGGCTCTACCGAGCAGTACTTC
CDR3 protein: CACAQTGGSTEQYF

J gene: TRBJ2-3
V gene: TRBV4-3
D gene: .
clone size: .
CDR3 DNA: TGCGCCAGCAGCCAAGATTCACAGCAAAGACTGGGGCCCACAGATACGCAGTATTTT
CDR3 protein: CASSQDSQQRLGPTDTQYF

J gene: TRBJ2-1
V gene: TRBV13
D gene: .
clone size: .
CDR3 DNA: TGTGCCAGCAGCTTTATTCACTGGCGGGAACTCTCCTACAATGAGCAGTTCTTC
CDR3 protein: CASSFIHWRELSYNEQFF

J gene: TRBJ2-7
V gene: TRBV10-3
D gene: TRBD1
clone size: few
CDR3 DNA: TGTGCCATCAGTGGGACACAGGGGATCTACGAGCAGTACTTC
CDR3 protein: CAISGTQGIYEQYF

J gene: TRBJ2-6
V gene: TRBV18
D gene: .
clone size: .
CDR3 DNA: TGTGCCAGCTCACCCCGCGGCAGCTCTGGGGCCAACGTCCTGACTTTC
CDR3 protein: CASSPRGSSGANVLTF

J gene: TRBJ2-1
V gene: TRBV20-1
D gene: .
clone size: .
CDR3 DNA: TGCAGTGCTCCTACGGGGATGAGCCAGTTCTTC
CDR3 protein: CSAPTGMSQFF

J gene: TRBJ2-7
V gene: TRBV18
D gene: .
clone size: .
CDR3 DNA: TGTGCCAGCTCACCCGGGATTTACGACTCCTACGAGCAGTACTTC
CDR3 protein: CASSPGIYDSYEQYF

J gene: TRBJ2-7
V gene: TRBV29-1
D gene: TRBD1
clone size: once
CDR3 DNA: TGCAGCGTTCGACAGGGGCCTACCTACGAGCAGTACTTC
CDR3 protein: CSVRQGPTYEQYF

J gene: TRBJ1-2
V gene: TRBV30
D gene: .
clone size: .
CDR3 DNA: TGTGCCTGGAGTGGTAACTATGGCTACACCTTC
CDR3 protein: CAWSGNYGYTF

J gene: TRBJ1-5
V gene: TRBV4-3
D gene: .
clone size: .
CDR3 DNA: TGCGCCAGCAGCCAAGATCTTTATGGGGTGGGGGGCAATCAGCCCCAGCATTTT
CDR3 protein: CASSQDLYGVGGNQPQHF

J gene: TRBJ2-7
V gene: TRBV19
D gene: .
clone size: .
CDR3 DNA: TGTGCCAGTAGCTTCCGAACGGGGCTGACCTACGAGCAGTACTTC
CDR3 protein: CASSFRTGLTYEQYF

J gene: TRBJ1-2
V gene: TRBV20-1
D gene: .
clone size: once
CDR3 DNA: TGCAGTGCCCCGATAAACTATGGCTACACCTTC
CDR3 protein: CSAPINYGYTF

J gene: TRBJ2-1
V gene: TRBV7-2
D gene: .
clone size: .
CDR3 DNA: TGTGCCAGCAGCTTAGGGCCCCGCCAACCGTACAATGAGCAGTTCTTC
CDR3 protein: CASSLGPRQPYNEQFF

J gene: TRBJ2-1
V gene: TRBV9
D gene: TRBD2
clone size: .
CDR3 DNA: TGTGCCAGCAGCCTCCTAGCGGGGAATGAGCAGTTCTTC
CDR3 protein: CASSLLAGNEQFF

J gene: TRBJ2-7
V gene: TRBV2
D gene: .
clone size: .
CDR3 DNA: TGTGCCAGCAGTTTACTTGTCGAGCAGTACTTC
CDR3 protein: CASSLLVEQYF

J gene: TRBJ2-2
V gene: TRBV10-2
D gene: TRBD1
clone size: many
CDR3 DNA: TGCGCCAGCAGTGAGTCAGTTGACAGGGCGACCGGGGAGCTGTTTTTT
CDR3 protein: CASSESVDRATGELFF

J gene: TRBJ2-7
V gene: TRBV5-4
D gene: TRBD2
clone size: .
CDR3 DNA: TGTGCCAGCAGCTTGGGGCTAGCGGGACCAAAAACCTCCTACGAGCAGTACTTC
CDR3 protein: CASSLGLAGPKTSYEQYF

J gene: TRBJ2-7
V gene: TRBV18
D gene: .
clone size: .
CDR3 DNA: TGTGCCAGCTCATCAAACGCCGGGACAAACTCCTACGAGCAGTACTTC
CDR3 protein: CASSSNAGTNSYEQYF

J gene: TRBJ2-1
V gene: TRBV2
D gene: TRBD2
clone size: .
CDR3 DNA: TGTGCCACAAGCATTACTAGCGGGAGGGAGCAGTTCTTC
CDR3 protein: CATSITSGREQFF

J gene: TRBJ1-2
V gene: TRBV30
D gene: .
clone size: .
CDR3 DNA: TGTGCCTGGAGTAGAGAAGGTGGCTACACCTTC
CDR3 protein: CAWSREGGYTF

J gene: TRBJ1-5
V gene: TRBV6-1
D gene: .
clone size: .
CDR3 DNA: TGTGCCAGCAGTGAAACAGTAGCCCAGCCCCAGCATTTT
CDR3 protein: CASSETVAQPQHF

J gene: TRBJ2-3
V gene: TRBV6-5
D gene: .
clone size: .
CDR3 DNA: TGTGCCAGCAGTTACGGCTTAGGCAGGACAGATACGCAGTATTTT
CDR3 protein: CASSYGLGRTDTQYF

J gene: TRBJ2-1
V gene: TRBV11-2
D gene: TRBD1
clone size: .
CDR3 DNA: TGTGCCAGCAGCCTACAGGGGGGTCGGATTTCCAATGAGCAGTTCTTC
CDR3 protein: CASSLQGGRISNEQFF

J gene: TRBJ2-5
V gene: TRBV9
D gene: TRBD2
clone size: .
CDR3 DNA: TGTGCCAGCAGTTCAGGGCGTCTAGCGGGAGGACAGCAAGAGACCCAGTACTTC
CDR3 protein: CASSSGRLAGGQQETQYF

J gene: TRBJ2-5
V gene: TRBV6-6
D gene: .
clone size: .
CDR3 DNA: TGTGCCAGCAGTTACCTGCGGAACCAAGAGACCCAGTACTTC
CDR3 protein: CASSYLRNQETQYF

J gene: TRBJ2-1
V gene: TRBV9
D gene: .
clone size: .
CDR3 DNA: TGTGCCAGCAGCACAAGCGGAGCCTACAATGAGCAGTTCTTC
CDR3 protein: CASSTSGAYNEQFF

J gene: TRBJ1-6
V gene: TRBV27
D gene: .
clone size: .
CDR3 DNA: TGTGCCAGCAGTGAAGGGGGAAGCTCCTATAATTCACCCCTCCACTTT
CDR3 protein: CASSEGGSSYNSPLHF

J gene: TRBJ2-2
V gene: TRBV7-6
D gene: TRBD2
clone size: .
CDR3 DNA: TGTGCCAGCAGCTTCGGGAGGGGGACCGGGGAGCTGTTTTTT
CDR3 protein: CASSFGRGTGELFF

J gene: TRBJ1-1
V gene: TRBV4-1
D gene: TRBD1
clone size: .
CDR3 DNA: TGCGCCAGCAGCCACGGACAGGGAGGTCTGCGCACTGAAGCTTTCTTT
CDR3 protein: CASSHGQGGLRTEAFF

J gene: TRBJ2-1
V gene: TRBV7-2
D gene: .
clone size: many
CDR3 DNA: TGTGCCAGCAGCCGGGACGGTGAGCAGTTCTTC
CDR3 protein: CASSRDGEQFF

J gene: TRBJ1-2
V gene: TRBV18
D gene: TRBD1
clone size: .
CDR3 DNA: TGTGCCAGCTCACCTTCGGGGGCCGGGACAGGAGTTAACTATGGCTACACCTTC
CDR3 protein: CASSPSGAGTGVNYGYTF